This TCR beta chain was retrieved from a study of cytomegalovirus exposure and HLA in healthy donors. PCR was performed using 60 Vbeta and 13 Jbeta primers. Some clones are missing from TCRdb's copy, which holds only in-frame ones; the method was immunoSEQ multiplex PCR. The sample carries around 150,000 clones, over 75% recorded once. V shed 3 bases, J shed 5 bases, and the junction held 7 bases outside the gene matches. The CDR3 runs 15 residues. CDR1 is LNHDA, CDR2 SQIVND, per germline (reference sequence). The sequencing sample was made of PBMCs. The TCR was taken from a male donor in good health and CMV-seronegative. The chain links TRBV19 to TRBJ2-7, with 10 positions matching TRBD2. The CDR3 sequence is CASSINWLAGDEQYF. The CDR3 DNA reads TGTGCCAGTAGTATTAATTGGCTAGCGGGAGACGAGCAGTACTTC.